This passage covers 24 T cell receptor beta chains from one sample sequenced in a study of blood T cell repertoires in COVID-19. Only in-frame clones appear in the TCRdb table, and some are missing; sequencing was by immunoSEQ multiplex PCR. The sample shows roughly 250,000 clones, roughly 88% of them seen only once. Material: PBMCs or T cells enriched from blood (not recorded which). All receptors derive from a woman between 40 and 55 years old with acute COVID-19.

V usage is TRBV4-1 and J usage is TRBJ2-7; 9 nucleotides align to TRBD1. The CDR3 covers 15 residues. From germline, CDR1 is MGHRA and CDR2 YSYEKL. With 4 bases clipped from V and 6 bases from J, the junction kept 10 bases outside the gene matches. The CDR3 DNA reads TGCGCCAGCAGCCCTCAGACAGGGGGAACTGCCGAGCAGTACTTC. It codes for CASSPQTGGTAEQYF.

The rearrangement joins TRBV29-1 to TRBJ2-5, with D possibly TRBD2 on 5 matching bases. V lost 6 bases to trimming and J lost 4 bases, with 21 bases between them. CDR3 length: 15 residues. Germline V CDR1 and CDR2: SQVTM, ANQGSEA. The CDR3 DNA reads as TGCAGCGTCCTACTAGAGATGAGGGCGGGAGAGACCCAGTACTTC. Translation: CSVLLEMRAGETQYF.

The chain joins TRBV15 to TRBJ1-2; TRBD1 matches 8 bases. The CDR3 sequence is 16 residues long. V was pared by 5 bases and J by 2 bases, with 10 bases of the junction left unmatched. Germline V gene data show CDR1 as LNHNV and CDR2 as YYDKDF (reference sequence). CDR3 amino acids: CATSALPHRGNYGYTF. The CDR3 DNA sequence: TGTGCCACCAGCGCCCTCCCTCACAGGGGGAACTATGGCTACACCTTC.

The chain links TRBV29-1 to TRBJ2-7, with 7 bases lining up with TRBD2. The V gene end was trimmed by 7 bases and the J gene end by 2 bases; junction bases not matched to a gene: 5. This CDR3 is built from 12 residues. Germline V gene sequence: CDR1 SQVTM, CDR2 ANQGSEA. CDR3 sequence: CSAGGTPYEQYF. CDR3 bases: TGCAGCGCCGGGGGGACCCCCTACGAGCAGTACTTC.

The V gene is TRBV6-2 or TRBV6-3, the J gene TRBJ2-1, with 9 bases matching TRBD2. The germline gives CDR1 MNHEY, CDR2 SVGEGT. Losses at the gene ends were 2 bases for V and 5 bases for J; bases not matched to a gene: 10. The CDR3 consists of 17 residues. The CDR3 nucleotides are TGTGCCAGCAGTTACGGGTTAGCGGGAGCTTCCCACAATGAGCAGTTCTTC. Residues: CASSYGLAGASHNEQFF.

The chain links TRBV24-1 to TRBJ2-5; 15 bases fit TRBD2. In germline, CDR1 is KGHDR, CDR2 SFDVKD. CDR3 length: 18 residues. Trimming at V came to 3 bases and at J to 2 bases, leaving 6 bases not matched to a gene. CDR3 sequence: CATSDRTGLAGGQETQYF. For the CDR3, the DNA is TGTGCCACCAGTGATCGCACGGGACTAGCGGGAGGACAAGAGACCCAGTACTTC.

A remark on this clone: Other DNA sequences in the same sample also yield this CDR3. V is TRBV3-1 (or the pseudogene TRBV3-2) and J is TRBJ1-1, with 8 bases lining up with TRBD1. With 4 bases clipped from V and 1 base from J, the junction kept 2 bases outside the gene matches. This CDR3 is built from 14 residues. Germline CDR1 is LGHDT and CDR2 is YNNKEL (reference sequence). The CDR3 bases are TGTGCCAGCAGCCCCGACAGGGGGAACACTGAAGCTTTCTTT. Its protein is CASSPDRGNTEAFF.

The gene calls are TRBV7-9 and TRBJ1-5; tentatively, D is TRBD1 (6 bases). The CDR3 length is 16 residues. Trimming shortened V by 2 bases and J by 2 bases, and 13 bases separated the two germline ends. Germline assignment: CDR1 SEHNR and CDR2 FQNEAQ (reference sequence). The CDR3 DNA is TGTGCCAGCAGCTTAAATGATCACAGGGGCAATCAGCCCCAGCATTTT. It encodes CASSLNDHRGNQPQHF.

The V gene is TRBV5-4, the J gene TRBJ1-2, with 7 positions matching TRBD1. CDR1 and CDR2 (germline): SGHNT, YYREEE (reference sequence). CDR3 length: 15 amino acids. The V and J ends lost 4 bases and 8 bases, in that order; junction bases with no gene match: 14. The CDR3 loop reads CASSRGTGEVWGYTF. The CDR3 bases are TGTGCCAGCAGCCGGGGCACAGGGGAGGTCTGGGGCTACACCTTC.

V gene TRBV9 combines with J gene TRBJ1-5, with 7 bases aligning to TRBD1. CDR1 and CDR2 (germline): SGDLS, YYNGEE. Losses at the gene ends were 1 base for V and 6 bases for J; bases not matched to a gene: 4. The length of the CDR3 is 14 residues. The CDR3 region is CASSVTGEGQPQHF. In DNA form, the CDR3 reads TGTGCCAGCAGCGTAACAGGGGAAGGTCAGCCCCAGCATTTT. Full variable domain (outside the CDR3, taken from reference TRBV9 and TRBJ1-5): DSGVTQTPKHLITATGQRVTLRCSPRSGDLSVYWYQQSLDQGLQFLIQYYNGEERAKGNILERFSAQQFPDLHSELNLSSLELGDSALYFCASSVTGEGQPQHFGDGTRLSIL.

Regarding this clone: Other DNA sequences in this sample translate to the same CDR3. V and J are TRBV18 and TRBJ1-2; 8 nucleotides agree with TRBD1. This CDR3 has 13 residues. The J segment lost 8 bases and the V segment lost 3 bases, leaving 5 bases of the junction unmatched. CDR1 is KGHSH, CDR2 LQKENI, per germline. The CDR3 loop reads CASSPRTGWGYTF. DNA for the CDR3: TGTGCCAGCTCACCGAGGACAGGGTGGGGCTACACCTTC.

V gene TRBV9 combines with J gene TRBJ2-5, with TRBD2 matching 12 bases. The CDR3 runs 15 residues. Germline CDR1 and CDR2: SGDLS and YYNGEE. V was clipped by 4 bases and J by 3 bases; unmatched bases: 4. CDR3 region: CASSLASGREETQYF. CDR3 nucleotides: TGTGCCAGCAGCTTGGCTAGCGGGAGGGAAGAGACCCAGTACTTC.

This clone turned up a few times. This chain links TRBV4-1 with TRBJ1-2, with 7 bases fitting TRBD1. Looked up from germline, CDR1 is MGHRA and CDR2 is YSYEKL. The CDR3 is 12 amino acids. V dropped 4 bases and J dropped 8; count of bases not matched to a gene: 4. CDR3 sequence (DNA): TGCGCCAGCAGCCCCAACAGGGGCGGCTACACCTTC. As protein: CASSPNRGGYTF.

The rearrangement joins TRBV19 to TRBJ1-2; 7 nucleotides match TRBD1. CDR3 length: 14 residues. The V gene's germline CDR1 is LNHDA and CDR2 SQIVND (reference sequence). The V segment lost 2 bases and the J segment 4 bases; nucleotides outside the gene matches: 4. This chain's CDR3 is CASSIPGGIYGYTF. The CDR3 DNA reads TGTGCCAGTAGTATACCAGGGGGGATCTATGGCTACACCTTC.

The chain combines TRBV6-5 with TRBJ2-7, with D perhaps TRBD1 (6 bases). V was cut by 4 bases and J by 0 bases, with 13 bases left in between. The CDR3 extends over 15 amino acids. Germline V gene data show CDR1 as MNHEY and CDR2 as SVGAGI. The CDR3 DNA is TGTGCCAGCAGTTCACAGGGTCTCGTCTCCTACGAGCAGTACTTC. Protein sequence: CASSSQGLVSYEQYF.

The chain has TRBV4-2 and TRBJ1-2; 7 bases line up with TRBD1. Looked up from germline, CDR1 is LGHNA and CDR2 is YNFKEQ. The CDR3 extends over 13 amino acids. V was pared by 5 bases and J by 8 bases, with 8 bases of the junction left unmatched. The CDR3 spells CASSTQNRGGYTF. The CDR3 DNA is TGTGCCAGCAGCACCCAAAACAGGGGCGGCTACACCTTC.

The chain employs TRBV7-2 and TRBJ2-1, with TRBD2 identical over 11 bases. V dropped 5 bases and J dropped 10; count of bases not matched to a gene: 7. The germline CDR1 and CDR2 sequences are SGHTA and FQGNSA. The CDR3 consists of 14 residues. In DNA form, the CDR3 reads TGTGCCAGCAGCCTTCTTAGCGGGGGGGAAGAGCAGTTCTTC. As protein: CASSLLSGGEEQFF.

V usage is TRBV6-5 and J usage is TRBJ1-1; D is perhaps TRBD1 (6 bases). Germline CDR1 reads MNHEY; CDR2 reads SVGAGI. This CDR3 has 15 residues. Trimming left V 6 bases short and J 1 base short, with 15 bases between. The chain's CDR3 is CASRLKQGRNTEAFF. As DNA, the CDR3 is TGTGCCAGCAGACTCAAACAGGGCCGGAACACTGAAGCTTTCTTT.

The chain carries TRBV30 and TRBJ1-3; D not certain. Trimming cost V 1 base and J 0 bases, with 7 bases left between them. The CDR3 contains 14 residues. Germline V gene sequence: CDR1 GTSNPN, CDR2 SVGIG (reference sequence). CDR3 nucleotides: TGTGCCTGGAGTGCCGGGTTCTCTGGAAACACCATATATTTT. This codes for CAWSAGFSGNTIYF. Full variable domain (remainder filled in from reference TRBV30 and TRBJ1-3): SQTIHQWPATLVQPVGSPLSLECTVEGTSNPNLYWYRQAAGRGLQLLFYSVGIGQISSEVPQNLSASRPQDRQFILSSKKLLLSDSGFYLCAWSAGFSGNTIYFGEGSWLTVV.

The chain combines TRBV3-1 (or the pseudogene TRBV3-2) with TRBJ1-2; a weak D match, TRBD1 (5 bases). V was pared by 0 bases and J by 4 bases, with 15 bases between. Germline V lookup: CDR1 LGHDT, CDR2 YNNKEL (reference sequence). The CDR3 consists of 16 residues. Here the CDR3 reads CASSQETLTGIYGYTF. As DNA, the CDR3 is TGTGCCAGCAGCCAAGAAACCCTAACAGGAATCTATGGCTACACCTTC.

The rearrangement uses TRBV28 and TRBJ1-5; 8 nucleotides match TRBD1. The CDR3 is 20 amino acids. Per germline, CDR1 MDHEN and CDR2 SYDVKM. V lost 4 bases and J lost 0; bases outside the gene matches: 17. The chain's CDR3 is CASSSLGTGTRRYSNQPQHF. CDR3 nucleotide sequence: TGTGCCAGCAGTTCCTTAGGGACAGGTACACGGAGGTATAGCAATCAGCCCCAGCATTTT.

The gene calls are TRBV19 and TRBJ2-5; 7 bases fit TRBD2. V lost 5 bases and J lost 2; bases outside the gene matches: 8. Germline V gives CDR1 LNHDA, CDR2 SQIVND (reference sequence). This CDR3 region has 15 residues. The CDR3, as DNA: TGTGCCAGTAGTTACGGGCGGGGGAGACAAGAGACCCAGTACTTC. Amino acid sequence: CASSYGRGRQETQYF. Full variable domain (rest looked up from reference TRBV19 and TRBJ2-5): DGGITQSPKYLFRKEGQNVTLSCEQNLNHDAMYWYRQDPGQGLRLIYYSQIVNDFQKGDIAEGYSVSREKKESFPLTVTSAQKNPTAFYLCASSYGRGRQETQYFGPGTRLLVL.

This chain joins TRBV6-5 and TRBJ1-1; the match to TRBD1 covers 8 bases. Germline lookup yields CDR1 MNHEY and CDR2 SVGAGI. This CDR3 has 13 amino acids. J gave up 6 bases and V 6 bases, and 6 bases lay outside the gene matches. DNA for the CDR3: TGTGCCAGCAGCCCCGACAGGGGAGCTGAAGCTTTCTTT. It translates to CASSPDRGAEAFF.

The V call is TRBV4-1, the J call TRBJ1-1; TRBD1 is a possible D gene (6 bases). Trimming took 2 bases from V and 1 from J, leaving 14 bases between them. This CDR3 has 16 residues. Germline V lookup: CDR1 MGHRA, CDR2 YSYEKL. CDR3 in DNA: TGCGCCAGCAGCCAACCCTTACAGGGAAGGAACACTGAAGCTTTCTTT. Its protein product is CASSQPLQGRNTEAFF.